The 29 T cell receptor beta chains below were found in one sample sequenced in a study of blood T cell repertoires in COVID-19. Assay used: immunoSEQ multiplex PCR; TCRdb lists only in-frame clones, some missing. The data contain a few hundred thousand clones, roughly four fifths of them seen just once; the ten biggest clones take up around 9%. Material: PBMCs or T cells enriched from blood (not recorded which). The receptor set was obtained from a man aged 40-49 years who had recovered from COVID-19.

The chain links TRBV15 to TRBJ2-6; possible D gene TRBD2, 6 bases. CDR1 LNHNV and CDR2 YYDKDF come from the germline V gene (reference sequence). V lost 5 bases and J 0 bases, leaving 20 bases between the germline ends. The CDR3 is 19 residues long. The CDR3 reads CATSLVGGSGYSGANVLTF. The CDR3 coding sequence is TGTGCCACCAGCCTCGTGGGGGGTAGCGGATACTCTGGGGCCAACGTCCTGACTTTC. The variable domain in full, completed from reference TRBV15 and TRBJ2-6, reads DAMVIQNPRYQVTQFGKPVTLSCSQTLNHNVMYWYQQKSSQAPKLLFHYYDKDFNNEADTPDNFQSRRPNTSFCFLDIRSPGLGDTAMYLCATSLVGGSGYSGANVLTFGAGSRLTVL.

The chain is built from TRBV6-5 and TRBJ2-7; 8 nucleotides agree with TRBD2. V shed 6 bases and J 2 bases; nucleotides not matched to a gene: 3. Per the germline V gene, CDR1 is MNHEY and CDR2 is SVGAGI. This CDR3 has 13 residues. CDR3 sequence reads: CASRGGLAYEQYF. The CDR3 nucleotides are TGTGCCAGCAGAGGGGGACTAGCCTACGAGCAGTACTTC.

The chain uses TRBV7-2 and TRBJ1-6; D gene uncertain. The CDR3 is 15 amino acids. V was cut by 5 bases and J by 5 bases, with 13 bases left in between. Germline V gene lookup returns CDR1 SGHTA and CDR2 FQGNSA. CDR3 bases: TGTGCCAGCAGCCCTCAGCGGCAGAATAATTCACCCCTCCACTTT. Translating it yields CASSPQRQNNSPLHF. Drawing the rest from reference TRBV7-2 and TRBJ1-6, the complete variable domain is GAGVSQSPSNKVTEKGKDVELRCDPISGHTALYWYRQSLGQGLEFLIYFQGNSAPDKSGLPSDRFSAERTGGSVSTLTIQRTQQEDSAVYLCASSPQRQNNSPLHFGNGTRLTVT.

The CDR3 here is CASSLDGGSNQPQHF. CDR3 nucleotide sequence: TGTGCCAGCAGCCTAGACGGGGGTAGCAATCAGCCCCAGCATTTT. J is TRBJ1-5 and V is TRBV7-2; D is possibly TRBD1 (5 bases). Trimming pared 5 bases from V and 0 bases from J, leaving 11 bases between. The CDR3 totals 15 residues. The germline V gene has CDR1 SGHTA and CDR2 FQGNSA.

The rearrangement uses TRBV4-1 and TRBJ2-1; D gene unclear. Per germline, CDR1 MGHRA and CDR2 YSYEKL. V shed 1 base and J shed 6 bases, with 13 bases lying between them. This CDR3 has 15 amino acids. The CDR3 here is CASSQALGSTNEQFF. CDR3 bases: TGCGCCAGCAGCCAAGCTCTGGGCAGCACCAATGAGCAGTTCTTC.

The chain employs TRBV12-5 and TRBJ1-5; 9 bases are shared with TRBD1. The CDR3 sequence is 15 residues long. The junction had 4 bases not matched to a gene; V was cut back by 1 base and J by 6 bases. Germline V gene data show CDR1 as LGHNT and CDR2 as FRNRAP. CDR3 protein: CASGLGTGVGQPQHF. The CDR3 DNA is TGTGCTAGTGGTTTGGGGACAGGGGTGGGTCAGCCCCAGCATTTT.

The V gene is TRBV19, the J gene TRBJ1-2; possible D gene TRBD1, 6 bases. CDR1 and CDR2 from the germline V gene are LNHDA and SQIVND (reference sequence). CDR3 size: 17 residues. Trimming took 3 bases from V and 8 from J, leaving 25 bases between them. The CDR3 loop is CASSIPQHGGRRRGYTF. Written as DNA, the CDR3 is TGTGCCAGTAGTATCCCCCAGCACGGGGGGCGCCGACGCGGCTACACCTTC.

The chain uses TRBV6-5 and TRBJ2-7; 7 bases line up with TRBD2. V trimming: 5 bases; J trimming: 3 bases; junction bases outside the gene matches: 10. Germline V CDR1 and CDR2: MNHEY, SVGAGI. This CDR3 has 15 amino acids. The CDR3 protein is CASSPTSARYYEQYF. The CDR3 nucleotides read TGTGCCAGCAGTCCAACTAGCGCACGGTACTACGAGCAGTACTTC.

The gene calls are TRBV6-5 and TRBJ2-2; TRBD2 matches at 7 bases. Germline V gives CDR1 MNHEY, CDR2 SVGAGI. V lost 8 bases to trimming and J lost 7 bases; unmatched junction nucleotides: 10. CDR3 length equals 14 residues. As DNA, the CDR3 is TGTGCCAGCTCTGGGACTATCGTCAACGGGGAGCTGTTTTTT. Protein product: CASSGTIVNGELFF.

CDR3 in amino acids: CSASPGTGADTQYF. The DNA of the CDR3 is TGCAGTGCTAGTCCCGGGACAGGGGCAGATACGCAGTATTTT. V usage is TRBV20-1 and J usage is TRBJ2-3; 10 nucleotides agree with TRBD1. Unmatched junction bases numbered 4, after V lost 3 bases and J lost 4 bases. The germline CDR1 and CDR2 sequences are DFQATT and SNEGSKA (reference sequence). This CDR3 has 14 amino acids.

The rearrangement links TRBV7-9 to TRBJ1-2, with 8 bases fitting TRBD1. This CDR3 is 17 amino acids long. In germline, CDR1 is SEHNR, CDR2 FQNEAQ (reference sequence). V was pared by 4 bases and J by 1 base, with 11 bases of the junction left unmatched. The chain's CDR3 is CASSSSTGVLHNYGYTF. Written as DNA, the CDR3 is TGTGCCAGCAGCTCCTCGACAGGGGTCCTCCATAACTATGGCTACACCTTC.

The rearrangement joins TRBV5-1 to TRBJ1-5, with 9 bases matching TRBD1. V shed 5 bases and J 3 bases; nucleotides not matched to a gene: 6. This CDR3 has 15 residues. CDR1 is SGHRS, CDR2 YFSETQ, per germline. The CDR3 sequence is CASRIGTGNNQPQHF. The CDR3, as DNA: TGCGCCAGCAGGATAGGGACAGGGAACAATCAGCCCCAGCATTTT.

The V and J genes are TRBV5-1 and TRBJ2-7; maybe TRBD1 (6 bases). Trimming took 0 bases from V and 5 from J, leaving 15 bases between them. Germline V lookup: CDR1 SGHRS, CDR2 YFSETQ. This CDR3 has 15 amino acids. CDR3 region: CASSLGGPPRDEQYF. The CDR3 DNA is TGCGCCAGCAGCTTGGGGGGGCCTCCGAGGGACGAGCAGTACTTC. Together with reference TRBV5-1 and TRBJ2-7, the CDR3 gives the full variable domain: KAGVTQTPRYLIKTRGQQVTLSCSPISGHRSVSWYQQTPGQGLQFLFEYFSETQRNKGNFPGRFSGRQFSNSRSEMNVSTLELGDSALYLCASSLGGPPRDEQYFGPGTRLTVT.

The chain links TRBV3-1 (or the pseudogene TRBV3-2) to TRBJ1-5; D may be TRBD1 (6 bases). V gave up 6 bases and J gave up 4 bases, with 10 bases separating them. Germline lookup yields CDR1 LGHDT and CDR2 YNNKEL (reference sequence). This CDR3 comprises 13 residues. CDR3 DNA: TGTGCCAGCAGTGGACAGATAAATCAGCCCCAGCATTTT. Translation gives CASSGQINQPQHF.

The chain employs TRBV27 and TRBJ2-1; D may be TRBD2 (6 bases). Between the trimmed V and J ends, which lost 5 bases and 15 bases, there was a span of 23 bases. The CDR3 consists of 14 residues. CDR1 is MNHEY and CDR2 is SMNVEV in the germline V gene (reference sequence). The CDR3 protein is CASSPTRTPLMGFF. The CDR3 DNA reads TGTGCCAGCAGTCCGACTAGAACTCCTCTCATGGGGTTCTTC.

Written as DNA, the CDR3 is TGCGCCAGCAGCCCAACCGGACTAGTTTCGGAGACCCAGTACTTC. Protein: CASSPTGLVSETQYF. This chain links TRBV5-1 with TRBJ2-5; 7 bases match TRBD2. The CDR3 is made up of 15 amino acids. CDR1 SGHRS and CDR2 YFSETQ come from the germline V gene. The V gene end was trimmed by 4 bases and the J gene end by 5 bases; junction bases not matched to a gene: 11.

The chain uses TRBV5-1 and TRBJ2-5; D unclear. From germline, CDR1 is SGHRS and CDR2 YFSETQ. The CDR3 spans 11 residues. V was shortened by 4 bases and J by 10 bases, with 11 bases between the two germline ends. The CDR3 protein is CASSDLVNQYF. The CDR3 DNA reads as TGCGCCAGCAGCGACTTAGTTAACCAGTACTTC.

The genes are TRBV7-9 and TRBJ1-3; maybe TRBD1 (6 bases). V dropped 5 bases and J dropped 2 bases, with 10 bases sitting between them. The CDR3 is 14 amino acids. Germline V gene data show CDR1 as SEHNR and CDR2 as FQNEAQ (reference sequence). CDR3 sequence: CASSAPGAGNTIYF. CDR3 sequence (DNA): TGTGCCAGCAGCGCCCCAGGGGCTGGAAACACCATATATTTT.

V and J are TRBV6-1 and TRBJ2-6; no definite D call. This CDR3 spans 17 amino acids. Looked up from germline, CDR1 is MNHNS and CDR2 is SASEGT. Trimming took off 8 bases at V and 0 bases at J, with 17 bases between the two ends. CDR3 amino acids: CASGEASRNSGANVLTF. DNA of the CDR3: TGTGCCAGCGGCGAAGCCTCGCGGAACTCTGGGGCCAACGTCCTGACTTTC.

This rearrangement joins TRBV27 to TRBJ2-5; 7 bases align to TRBD2. Germline V gene lookup returns CDR1 MNHEY and CDR2 SMNVEV (reference sequence). There are 12 residues in the CDR3. With 5 bases clipped from V and 3 bases from J, the junction kept 0 bases outside the gene matches. For the CDR3, the DNA is TGTGCCAGCAGTGGGAGGGAAGAGACCCAGTACTTC. This sequence encodes CASSGREETQYF.

The chain combines TRBV11-2 with TRBJ1-2; TRBD1 aligns across 9 bases. The CDR3 length is 15 residues. Germline CDR1 reads SGHAT; CDR2 reads FQNNGV. J was trimmed by 3 bases and V by 5 bases; bases with no gene match: 7. The CDR3 nucleotides read TGTGCCAGCAGCACCCACAGGGGGCGCGACTATGGCTACACCTTC. It translates to CASSTHRGRDYGYTF.

The rearrangement links TRBV7-8 to TRBJ1-2; D is possibly TRBD1 (6 bases). This CDR3 is 15 amino acids long. The V gene lost 2 bases and the J gene lost 6 bases, with 16 bases spanning the gap. CDR1 is SGHVS and CDR2 is FQNEAQ in the germline V gene. In DNA, the CDR3 is TGTGCCAGCAGCTTAACCCGAGGGGGGGCGGATGGCTACACCTTC. Its protein product is CASSLTRGGADGYTF.

The rearrangement uses TRBV4-1 and TRBJ1-5; 10 bases are a match to TRBD1. V lost 1 base, J lost 0 bases, and 6 bases stayed unmatched. CDR1 and CDR2 (germline): MGHRA, YSYEKL. The CDR3 covers 18 residues. The CDR3 region has the DNA TGCGCCAGCAGCCAAGGTCGGACAGGGGGGATTAGCAATCAGCCCCAGCATTTT. Protein product: CASSQGRTGGISNQPQHF.

The chain combines TRBV19 with TRBJ1-5, with 10 positions matching TRBD1. The CDR3 contains 16 residues. The V gene end was trimmed by 1 base and the J gene end by 0 bases; junction bases not matched to a gene: 0. The germline V gene encodes CDR1 LNHDA and CDR2 SQIVND (reference sequence). CDR3 loop: CASSIGDRGSNQPQHF. The DNA of the CDR3 is TGTGCCAGTAGTATAGGGGACAGGGGTAGCAATCAGCCCCAGCATTTT.

This chain uses TRBV11-2 with TRBJ1-1, with unresolved D. Germline V gene lookup returns CDR1 SGHAT and CDR2 FQNNGV. Trimming cost V 0 bases and J 5 bases, with 7 bases left between them. This CDR3 contains 13 residues. In nucleotides, the CDR3 is TGTGCCAGCAGCTTAGATCCTAGGACTGAAGCTTTCTTT. The encoded protein is CASSLDPRTEAFF.

The chain has TRBV18 and TRBJ1-1; 8 nucleotides align to TRBD1. This CDR3 has 15 residues. Germline trimming cut 0 bases from V and 7 bases from J; bases unmatched to any gene: 7. CDR1 and CDR2 from the germline V gene are KGHSH and LQKENI. The CDR3 sequence: CASSPPPTGTGEAFF. CDR3 in DNA: TGTGCCAGCTCACCACCCCCCACAGGGACAGGTGAAGCTTTCTTT.

Here the CDR3 reads CASSLVASSTDTQYF. CDR3 DNA sequence: TGTGCCAGCAGCTTAGTGGCCAGTAGCACAGATACGCAGTATTTT. V is TRBV7-2 and J is TRBJ2-3, with D unclear. With 1 base removed from V and 0 bases from J, the gap between germline ends came to 8 bases. The germline V gene encodes CDR1 SGHTA and CDR2 FQGNSA. The CDR3 covers 15 residues.

The chain employs TRBV27 and TRBJ1-2; 10 bases are a match to TRBD1. CDR1 MNHEY and CDR2 SMNVEV come from the germline V gene (reference sequence). The CDR3 runs to 15 residues. The ends lost 5 bases at V and 4 bases at J; junction bases unmatched: 7. Written as DNA, the CDR3 is TGTGCCAGCAGTCCCTTGGGACAGGGGATCTATGGCTACACCTTC. This codes for CASSPLGQGIYGYTF.

This rearrangement joins TRBV28 to TRBJ1-2; D might be TRBD1 (6 bases). Germline-derived CDR1 and CDR2 are MDHEN and SYDVKM. V gave up 3 bases and J gave up 8 bases, with 19 bases separating them. CDR3 length equals 15 residues. The CDR3: CASSLAPGGARGYTF. The CDR3 DNA is TGTGCCAGCAGTTTGGCCCCCGGGGGGGCGAGGGGCTACACCTTC.